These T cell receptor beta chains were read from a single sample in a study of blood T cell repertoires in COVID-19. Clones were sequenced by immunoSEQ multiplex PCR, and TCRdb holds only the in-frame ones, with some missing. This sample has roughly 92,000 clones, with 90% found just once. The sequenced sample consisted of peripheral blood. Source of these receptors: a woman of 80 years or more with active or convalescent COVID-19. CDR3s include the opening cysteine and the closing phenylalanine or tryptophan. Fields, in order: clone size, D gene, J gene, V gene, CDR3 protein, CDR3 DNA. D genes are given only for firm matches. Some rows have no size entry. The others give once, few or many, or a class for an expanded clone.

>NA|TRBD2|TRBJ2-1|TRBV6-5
CASSYFGTSGWDEQFF
TGTGCCAGCAGTTACTTTGGGACTAGCGGTTGGGATGAGCAGTTCTTC
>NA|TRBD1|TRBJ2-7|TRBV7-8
CASSRDRRYEQYF
TGTGCCAGCAGCCGGGACAGGCGATACGAGCAGTACTTC
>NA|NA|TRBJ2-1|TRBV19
CASTPVQGSPRFF
TGTGCCAGTACCCCAGTACAGGGTAGTCCCCGGTTCTTC
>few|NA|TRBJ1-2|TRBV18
CASSPPIRTTANYGYTF
TGTGCCAGCTCACCACCGATAAGGACAACTGCTAACTATGGCTACACCTTC
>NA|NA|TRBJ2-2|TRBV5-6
CASSLSRTGELFF
TGTGCCAGCAGCTTGAGCCGAACCGGGGAGCTGTTTTTT
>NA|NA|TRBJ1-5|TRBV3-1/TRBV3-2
CASSQDLGRDQPQHF
TGTGCCAGCAGCCAAGATTTGGGGAGGGATCAGCCCCAGCATTTT
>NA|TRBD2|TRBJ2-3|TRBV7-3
CASSPTGTSGADTQYF
TGTGCCAGCAGCCCCACCGGGACTAGCGGCGCAGATACGCAGTATTTT
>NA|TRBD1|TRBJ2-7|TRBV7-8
CASSSPIRQGTYEQYF
TGTGCCAGCAGCTCCCCGATACGACAGGGGACTTACGAGCAGTACTTC
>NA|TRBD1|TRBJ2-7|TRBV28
CASSPYLGTGTYEQYF
TGTGCCAGCAGTCCTTATTTGGGGACAGGCACCTACGAGCAGTACTTC
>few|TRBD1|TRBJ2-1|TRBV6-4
CASSRDRVSNEQFF
TGTGCCAGCAGTCGGGACAGGGTCAGCAATGAGCAGTTCTTC
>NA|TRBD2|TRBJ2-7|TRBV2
CASRPSGGSPEQYF
TGTGCCAGCAGGCCCTCGGGAGGGTCCCCCGAGCAGTACTTC
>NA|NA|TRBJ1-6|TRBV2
CASTLGGYNSPLHF
TGTGCCAGCACCTTAGGCGGGTATAATTCACCCCTCCACTTT
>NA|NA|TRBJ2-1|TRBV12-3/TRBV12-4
CASSSRENNEQFF
TGTGCCAGCAGTTCTAGGGAGAACAATGAGCAGTTCTTC
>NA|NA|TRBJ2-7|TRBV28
CASKDTSYEQYF
TGTGCCAGCAAGGACACCTCCTACGAGCAGTACTTC
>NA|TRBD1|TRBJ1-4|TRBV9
CASSADRAGTNEKLFF
TGTGCCAGCAGCGCCGACAGGGCAGGAACTAATGAAAAACTGTTTTTT
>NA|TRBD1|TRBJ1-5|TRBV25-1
CASSQTGGNQPQHF
TGTGCCAGCAGTCAGACAGGGGGCAATCAGCCCCAGCATTTT
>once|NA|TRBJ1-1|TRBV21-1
CASSKGDRDRLFEAFF
TGTGCCAGCAGCAAAGGAGATAGGGACAGGCTGTTTGAAGCTTTCTTT
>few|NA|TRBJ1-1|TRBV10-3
CAISVVPESNEAFF
TGTGCCATCAGTGTAGTCCCGGAGTCGAATGAAGCTTTCTTT
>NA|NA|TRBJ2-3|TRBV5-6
CASSLTGTDTQYF
TGTGCCAGCAGCCTGACAGGCACAGATACGCAGTATTTT
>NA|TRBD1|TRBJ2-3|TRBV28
CASSLVGQGADTQYF
TGTGCCAGCAGCCTAGTGGGACAGGGCGCAGATACGCAGTATTTT
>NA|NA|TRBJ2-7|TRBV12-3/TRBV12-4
CASSLGSTYEQYF
TGTGCCAGCAGTTTGGGTAGCACCTACGAGCAGTACTTC
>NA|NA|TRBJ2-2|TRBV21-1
CASSVDRVWTGELFF
TGTGCCAGCAGCGTGGACAGGGTATGGACCGGGGAGCTGTTTTTT
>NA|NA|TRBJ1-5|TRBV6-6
CASTTEKDNQPQHF
TGTGCCAGCACCACGGAGAAAGACAATCAGCCCCAGCATTTT
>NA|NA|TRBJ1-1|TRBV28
CASKPQEQNTEAFF
TGTGCCAGCAAACCCCAGGAACAGAACACTGAAGCTTTCTTT
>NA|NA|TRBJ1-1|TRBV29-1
CSVEVRGMNTEAFF
TGCAGCGTTGAAGTCCGAGGGATGAACACTGAAGCTTTCTTT
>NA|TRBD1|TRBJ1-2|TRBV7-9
CASSVDRGGYTF
TGTGCCAGCAGCGTCGACAGGGGAGGCTACACCTTC
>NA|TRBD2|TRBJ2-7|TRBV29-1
CSVEDGGTSGSHEQYF
TGCAGCGTTGAGGACGGAGGGACTAGCGGTTCCCACGAGCAGTACTTC
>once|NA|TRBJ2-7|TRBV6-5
CASSQKQLSYEQYF
TGTGCCAGCAGCCAAAAACAGCTCTCCTACGAGCAGTACTTC
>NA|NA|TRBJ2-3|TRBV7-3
CASSLETNRADTQYF
TGTGCCAGCAGCTTAGAGACTAACAGAGCAGATACGCAGTATTTT
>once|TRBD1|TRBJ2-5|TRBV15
CATSGDGQVEETQYF
TGTGCCACCAGCGGAGATGGACAGGTGGAAGAGACCCAGTACTTC
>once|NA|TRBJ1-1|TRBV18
CASYPGAFF
TGTGCCAGCTACCCCGGGGCTTTCTTT
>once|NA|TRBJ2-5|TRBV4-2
CASSHIGTGETQYF
TGTGCCAGCAGCCACATCGGGACTGGAGAGACCCAGTACTTC
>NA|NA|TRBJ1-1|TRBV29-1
CSALQVTNTEAFF
TGCAGCGCCCTCCAGGTTACGAACACTGAAGCTTTCTTT
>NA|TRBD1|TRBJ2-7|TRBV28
CASRGQGASYEQYF
TGTGCCAGCAGGGGACAGGGGGCTTCCTACGAGCAGTACTTC
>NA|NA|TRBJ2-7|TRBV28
CASRKAGKREQYF
TGTGCCAGCAGAAAAGCCGGGAAGCGCGAGCAGTACTTC
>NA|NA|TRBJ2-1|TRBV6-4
CASSERRAGEQFF
TGTGCCAGCAGTGAAAGGCGCGCGGGGGAGCAGTTCTTC
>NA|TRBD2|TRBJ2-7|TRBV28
CASSWGLAGGFDEQYF
TGTGCCAGCAGTTGGGGACTAGCGGGAGGTTTCGACGAGCAGTACTTC
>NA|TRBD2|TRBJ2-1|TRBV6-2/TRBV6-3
CASSSGGRVNEQFF
TGTGCCAGCAGTTCGGGCGGGAGAGTCAATGAGCAGTTCTTC
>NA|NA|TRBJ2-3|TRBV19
CASSKGNGPLTDTQYF
TGTGCCAGTAGTAAGGGGAACGGACCCTTGACAGATACGCAGTATTTT
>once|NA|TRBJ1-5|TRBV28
CASSWPSNQPQHF
TGTGCCAGCAGTTGGCCTAGCAATCAGCCCCAGCATTTT
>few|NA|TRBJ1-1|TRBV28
CASRIGTLYGTEAFF
TGTGCCAGCAGAATTGGGACATTATATGGCACTGAAGCTTTCTTT
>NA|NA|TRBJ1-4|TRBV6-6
CASSYGGDDEKLFF
TGTGCCAGCAGTTACGGGGGGGATGATGAAAAACTGTTTTTT
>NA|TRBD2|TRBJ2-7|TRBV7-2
CASSKGLAGGPEQYF
TGTGCCAGCAGCAAGGGACTAGCGGGAGGTCCCGAGCAGTACTTC
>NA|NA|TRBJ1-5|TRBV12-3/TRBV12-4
CASRLQGSQPQHF
TGTGCCAGCAGACTACAGGGAAGCCAGCCCCAGCATTTT
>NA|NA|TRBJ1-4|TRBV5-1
CASSQDSATNEKLFF
TGCGCCAGCAGCCAAGACAGCGCAACTAATGAAAAACTGTTTTTT
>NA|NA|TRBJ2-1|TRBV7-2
CASSLRGGNEQFF
TGTGCCAGCAGCTTAAGGGGGGGGAATGAGCAGTTCTTC
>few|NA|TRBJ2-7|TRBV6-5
CASSYRGSYEQYF
TGTGCCAGCAGTTACAGGGGAAGCTACGAGCAGTACTTC
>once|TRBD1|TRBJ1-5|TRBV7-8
CASTGDRGRQPQHF
TGTGCCAGCACCGGGGACAGGGGGCGTCAGCCCCAGCATTTT
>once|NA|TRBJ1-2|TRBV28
CACQSPGGLGGGYTF
TGTGCCTGTCAGAGTCCCGGAGGGTTAGGAGGTGGCTACACCTTC
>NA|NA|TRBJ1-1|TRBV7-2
CASSFTRTAGVEAFF
TGTGCCAGCAGCTTTACGCGGACAGCCGGCGTAGAAGCTTTCTTT
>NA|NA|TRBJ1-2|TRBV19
CASSNLLRFGYTF
TGTGCCAGTAGTAACCTCCTGAGGTTTGGCTACACCTTC
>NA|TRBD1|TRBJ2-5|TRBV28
CASSRSRGRETQYF
TGTGCCAGCAGTCGCAGCAGGGGGAGAGAGACCCAGTACTTC
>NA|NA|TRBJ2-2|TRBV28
CASSFRGAGPGELFF
TGTGCCAGCAGTTTTCGGGGTGCCGGGCCCGGGGAGCTGTTTTTT
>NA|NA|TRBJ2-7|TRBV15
CATSRAGGTYEQYF
TGTGCCACCAGCAGAGCTGGAGGGACCTACGAGCAGTACTTC
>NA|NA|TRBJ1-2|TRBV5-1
CASSSQIPRDGYTF
TGCGCCAGCAGCTCGCAGATCCCTCGGGATGGCTACACCTTC
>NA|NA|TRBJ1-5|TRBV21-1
CASSKGPGHQPQHF
TGTGCCAGCAGCAAAGGGCCAGGGCACCAGCCCCAGCATTTT
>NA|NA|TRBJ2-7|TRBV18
CASSLSGSSSYEQYF
TGTGCCAGCTCCCTGAGCGGGTCTAGCTCCTACGAGCAGTACTTC